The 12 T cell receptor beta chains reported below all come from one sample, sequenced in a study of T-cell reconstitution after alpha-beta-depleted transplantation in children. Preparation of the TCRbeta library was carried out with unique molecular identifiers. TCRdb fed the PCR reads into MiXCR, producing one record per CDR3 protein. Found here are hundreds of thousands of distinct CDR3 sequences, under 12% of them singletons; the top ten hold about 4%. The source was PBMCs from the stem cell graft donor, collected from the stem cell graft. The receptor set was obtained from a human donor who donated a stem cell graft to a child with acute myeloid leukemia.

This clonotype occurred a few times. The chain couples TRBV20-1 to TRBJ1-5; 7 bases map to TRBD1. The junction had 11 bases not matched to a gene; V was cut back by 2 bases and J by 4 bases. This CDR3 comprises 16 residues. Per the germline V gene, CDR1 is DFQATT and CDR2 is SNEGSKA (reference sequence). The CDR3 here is CSARTGTAPQNQPQHF. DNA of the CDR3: TGCAGTGCTAGAACCGGGACAGCTCCACAAAATCAGCCCCAGCATTTT.

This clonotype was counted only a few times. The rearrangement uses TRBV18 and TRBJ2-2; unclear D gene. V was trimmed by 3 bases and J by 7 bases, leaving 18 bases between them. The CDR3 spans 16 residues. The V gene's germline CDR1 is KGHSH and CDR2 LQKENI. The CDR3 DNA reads TGTGCCAGCTCACCGGAATCGAGCTCTACGGGCGGGGAGCTGTTTTTT. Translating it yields CASSPESSSTGGELFF.

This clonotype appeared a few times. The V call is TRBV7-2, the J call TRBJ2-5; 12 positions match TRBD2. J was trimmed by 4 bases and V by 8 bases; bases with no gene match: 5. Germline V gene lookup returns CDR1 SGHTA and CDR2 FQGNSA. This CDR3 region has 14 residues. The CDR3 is CASGLAGRRETQYF. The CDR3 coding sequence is TGTGCCAGCGGACTAGCGGGGAGGAGAGAGACCCAGTACTTC.

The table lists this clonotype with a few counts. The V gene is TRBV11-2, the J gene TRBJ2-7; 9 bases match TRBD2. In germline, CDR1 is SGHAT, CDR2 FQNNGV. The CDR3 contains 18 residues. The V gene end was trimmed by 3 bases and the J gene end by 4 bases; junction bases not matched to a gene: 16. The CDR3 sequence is CASSLGIAGEPPIYEQYF. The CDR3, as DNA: TGTGCCAGCAGCTTGGGGATAGCGGGAGAGCCCCCGATATACGAGCAGTACTTC.

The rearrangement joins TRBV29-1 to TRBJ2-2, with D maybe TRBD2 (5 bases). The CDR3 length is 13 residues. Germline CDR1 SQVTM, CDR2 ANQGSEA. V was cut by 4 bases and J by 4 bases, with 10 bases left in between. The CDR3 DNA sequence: TGCAGCGTTGTTGAGGGTAGCACCGGGGAGCTGTTTTTT. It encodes CSVVEGSTGELFF.

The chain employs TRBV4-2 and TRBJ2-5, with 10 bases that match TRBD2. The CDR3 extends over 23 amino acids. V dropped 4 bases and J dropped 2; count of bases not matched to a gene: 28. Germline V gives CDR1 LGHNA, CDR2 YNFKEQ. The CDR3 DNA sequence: TGTGCCAGCAGCCCCTTTAAGCTAGCGGGAGACAGGTGGCAGCTCCCCTCACAAGAGACCCAGTACTTC. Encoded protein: CASSPFKLAGDRWQLPSQETQYF.

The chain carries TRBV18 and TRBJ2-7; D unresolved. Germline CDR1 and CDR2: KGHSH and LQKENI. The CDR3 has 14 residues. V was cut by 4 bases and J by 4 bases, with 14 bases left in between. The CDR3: CASSRTEGNYEQYF. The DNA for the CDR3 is TGTGCCAGCTCACGGACCGAAGGGAATTACGAGCAGTACTTC.

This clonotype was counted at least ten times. The CDR3 loop reads CASSRSTGYGNEQFF. The DNA of the CDR3 is TGTGCCAGCAGTCGGTCGACAGGGTACGGCAATGAGCAGTTCTTC. This chain joins TRBV3-1 and TRBJ2-1, with 7 bases matching TRBD1. V lost 6 bases, J lost 6 bases, and 11 bases stayed unmatched. Per germline, CDR1 LGHDT and CDR2 YNNKEL (reference sequence). CDR3 length equals 15 residues.

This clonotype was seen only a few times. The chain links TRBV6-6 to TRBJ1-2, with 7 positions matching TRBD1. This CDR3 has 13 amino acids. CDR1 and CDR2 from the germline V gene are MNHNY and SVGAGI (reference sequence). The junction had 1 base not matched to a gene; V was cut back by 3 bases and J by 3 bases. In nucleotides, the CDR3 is TGTGCCAGCAGTTATACAGGGGACTATGGCTACACCTTC. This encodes CASSYTGDYGYTF.

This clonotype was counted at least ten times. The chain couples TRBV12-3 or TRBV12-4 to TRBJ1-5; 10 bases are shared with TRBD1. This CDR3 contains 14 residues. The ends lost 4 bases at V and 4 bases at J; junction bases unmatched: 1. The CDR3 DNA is TGTGCCAGCAGTTGGACAGGGGGAAATCAGCCCCAGCATTTT. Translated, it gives CASSWTGGNQPQHF.

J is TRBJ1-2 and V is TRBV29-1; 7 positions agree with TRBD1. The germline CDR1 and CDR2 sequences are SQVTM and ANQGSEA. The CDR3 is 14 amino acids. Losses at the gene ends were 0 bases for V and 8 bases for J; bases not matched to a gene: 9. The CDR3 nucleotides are TGCAGCGTTGAAGATAGGGCGGCAGGGGGAGGCTACACCTTC. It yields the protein CSVEDRAAGGGYTF.

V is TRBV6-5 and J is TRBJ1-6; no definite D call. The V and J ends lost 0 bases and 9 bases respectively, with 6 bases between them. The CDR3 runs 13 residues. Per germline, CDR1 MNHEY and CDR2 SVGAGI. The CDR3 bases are TGTGCCAGCAGTTACTCGAGTCGTTCACCCCTCCACTTT. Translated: CASSYSSRSPLHF.